This entry features one TCR beta chain sequence. What it binds is not known. TCRdb re-called the 5' RACE reads through MiXCR, storing one row per CDR3 protein. The sample holds about 140,000 distinct CDR3 sequences, approximately 9.2% seen once. Per germline, CDR1 DFQATT and CDR2 SNEGSKA (reference sequence). V lost 5 bases and J lost 5; bases outside the gene matches: 8. The CDR3 is 15 residues long. The sample originates from a study of CD8 T cells in ankylosing spondylitis. Overall study results and limits: The clones that were linked to disease were reported to be significantly enriched in matched synovial fluid samples from ankylosing spondylitis patients.

V usage is TRBV20-1 and J usage is TRBJ2-2, with 10 nucleotides matching TRBD2. Sequencing was performed on synovial fluid, either unsorted or a sorted T cell fraction (not recorded which). The receptor was derived from a male donor with ankylosing spondylitis. The CDR3 bases are TGCAGTGCTCGGGCTAGCGGGAGTGGGACCGGGGAGCTGTTTTTT. Amino acid sequence: CSARASGSGTGELFF.